A single sample is the source of the 27 T cell receptor beta chains below, sequenced in a study of shared clonotypes between healthy human individuals. Generated by immunoSEQ multiplex PCR, the TCRdb table keeps only in-frame clones and is missing some. The sample lists about 1.1 million clones, approximately 80% occurring once. The sequenced material came from memory CD4+ T cells from PBMCs. Sample subset: CD45RA-negative fraction. Source of these receptors: a man between 18 and 29 years old in good health. Some clones in this sample may be carry-over from other donors' samples.

The gene calls are TRBV10-1 and TRBJ2-7; D perhaps matches TRBD1 (5 bases). Trimming took off 3 bases at V and 2 bases at J, with 11 bases between the two ends. The CDR3 loop spans 14 amino acids. Germline CDR1 WNHNN, CDR2 SYGVQD (reference sequence). This chain's CDR3 is CASSEQQGPYEQYF. For the CDR3, the DNA is TGCGCCAGCAGTGAACAGCAGGGCCCCTACGAGCAGTACTTC.

This clone showed up just once. The rearrangement uses TRBV28 and TRBJ2-6; 8 nucleotides line up with TRBD2. Germline V gene sequence: CDR1 MDHEN, CDR2 SYDVKM. V shed 1 base and J 0 bases; nucleotides not matched to a gene: 5. The CDR3 is 18 residues long. The chain's CDR3 is CASSLYGAGGSGANVLTF. As DNA, the CDR3 is TGTGCCAGCAGTTTATACGGGGCGGGAGGCTCTGGGGCCAACGTCCTGACTTTC.

The chain couples TRBV7-2 to TRBJ2-7; 8 bases map to TRBD2. J gave up 1 base and V 5 bases, and 4 bases lay outside the gene matches. The CDR3 has 14 residues. Germline CDR1 is SGHTA and CDR2 is FQGNSA. CDR3 in DNA: TGTGCCAGCAGCCGTACTAGCGGTTCCTACGAGCAGTACTTC. Protein sequence: CASSRTSGSYEQYF.

V and J are TRBV11-2 and TRBJ2-5; D possibly corresponds to TRBD1 (5 bases). This CDR3 has 14 residues. Germline CDR1 SGHAT, CDR2 FQNNGV. Trimming cost V 6 bases and J 2 bases, with 13 bases left between them. CDR3 in DNA: TGTGCCAGCAGATACAGACAGCCTCAAGAGACCCAGTACTTC. It codes for CASRYRQPQETQYF.

This clone was picked up a small number of times. V usage is TRBV19 and J usage is TRBJ1-5, with 8 bases that match TRBD1. The germline CDR1 and CDR2 sequences are LNHDA and SQIVND (reference sequence). The CDR3 is made up of 16 amino acids. J lost 4 bases, V lost 4 bases, and 9 bases had no gene match. The CDR3 nucleotides are TGTGCCAGTAGTACACCCGGACAGGGCACAAATCAGCCCCAGCATTTT. Protein: CASSTPGQGTNQPQHF.

The rearrangement joins TRBV6-5 to TRBJ2-7; no reliable D call. This CDR3 region has 13 residues. CDR1 is MNHEY and CDR2 is SVGAGI in the germline V gene. Trimming removed 2 bases at V and 8 bases at J, with 13 bases between. CDR3 loop: CASSYSTRSKQYF. The CDR3 DNA sequence: TGTGCCAGCAGTTACAGTACTCGGAGCAAGCAGTACTTC.

The CDR3 DNA is TGCGCCAGCAGCCAAGTCTTAGGGGGCGAGCAGTTCTTC. As protein: CASSQVLGGEQFF. This sequence joins TRBV4-3 and TRBJ2-1; 7 nucleotides line up with TRBD1. The CDR3 spans 13 residues. V lost 1 base, J lost 10 bases, and 4 bases stayed unmatched. CDR1 is LGHNA, CDR2 YSLEER, per germline.

Here the CDR3 DNA reads TGTGCCACCAAACTAGCGGGGTCCTACAATGAGCAGTTCTTC. Protein sequence: CATKLAGSYNEQFF. V usage is TRBV2 and J usage is TRBJ2-1, with 10 bases matching TRBD2. V lost 10 bases to trimming and J lost 1 base; unmatched junction nucleotides: 4. The length of the CDR3 is 14 residues. Germline V gene sequence: CDR1 SNHLY, CDR2 FYNNEI.

The chain employs TRBV7-8 and TRBJ2-7; possible D gene TRBD2, 5 bases. V lost 0 bases, J lost 2 bases, and 8 bases lay in between. The CDR3 covers 14 residues. Looked up from germline, CDR1 is SGHVS and CDR2 is FQNEAQ. The CDR3 spells CASSLAGRAYEQYF. The CDR3, as DNA: TGTGCCAGCAGCTTAGCAGGGCGGGCCTACGAGCAGTACTTC.

The chain links TRBV7-8 to TRBJ2-5; TRBD2 aligns across 7 bases. Unmatched junction bases numbered 17, after V lost 5 bases and J lost 5 bases. The CDR3 contains 17 residues. CDR1 SGHVS and CDR2 FQNEAQ come from the germline V gene. The CDR3 nucleotides read TGTGCCAGCAGCCGTAATTCGTGGGAGGGCCTAGGGGAGACCCAGTACTTC. Its protein product is CASSRNSWEGLGETQYF. The full variable domain, its missing parts supplied by reference TRBV7-8 and TRBJ2-5, is GAGVSQSPRYKVAKRGQDVALRCDPISGHVSLFWYQQALGQGPEFLTYFQNEAQLDKSGLPSDRFFAERPEGSVSTLKIQRTQQEDSAVYLCASSRNSWEGLGETQYFGPGTRLLVL.

V is TRBV6-5 and J is TRBJ1-1; D not resolved. This CDR3 has 13 amino acids. Germline CDR1 reads MNHEY; CDR2 reads SVGAGI. The germline V and J ends were trimmed by 4 bases and 2 bases, with 8 bases remaining between them. In nucleotides, the CDR3 is TGTGCCAGCAGTTTTCAGGCAAACACTGAAGCTTTCTTT. As protein: CASSFQANTEAFF.

The V and J genes are TRBV7-2 and TRBJ2-1; 8 bases match TRBD1. V lost 5 bases to trimming and J lost 12 bases; unmatched junction nucleotides: 15. Germline loops: CDR1 SGHTA, CDR2 FQGNSA. The CDR3 is 15 residues long. Here the CDR3 reads CASSPLGAGGGRQFF. The CDR3 coding sequence is TGTGCCAGCAGCCCGCTCGGGGCAGGGGGCGGCCGGCAGTTCTTC.

This clone has a handful of counts. This chain connects TRBV5-1 to TRBJ2-3; D is unclear. The V and J ends lost 4 bases and 2 bases respectively, with 2 bases between them. Per the germline V gene, CDR1 is SGHRS and CDR2 is YFSETQ. There are 11 residues in the CDR3. The CDR3 loop reads CASSITDTQYF. The CDR3 DNA sequence: TGCGCCAGCAGCATCACAGATACGCAGTATTTT.

Remarks on this clone: The junction does not match germline at one end; this may be a read error. The J gene is TRBJ2-1, the V gene TRBV5-1; TRBD2 is a possible D gene (6 bases). The CDR3 has 16 amino acids. Germline V gene sequence: CDR1 SGHRS, CDR2 YFSETQ. The chain's CDR3 is CASSFLAGRSFNEQFF. In nucleotides, the CDR3 is TGCGCCAGCAGCTTCCTGGCGGGACGGTCCTTCAATGAGCAGTTCTTC.

The V call is TRBV29-1, the J call TRBJ1-2; D remains unclear. The V gene lost 4 bases and the J gene lost 4 bases, with 7 bases spanning the gap. The CDR3 covers 11 residues. CDR1 is SQVTM, CDR2 ANQGSEA, per germline. The CDR3 DNA reads TGCAGCGTTGCTAGCCTCTATGGCTACACCTTC. As protein: CSVASLYGYTF.

The chain carries TRBV7-8 and TRBJ2-7; 7 nucleotides match TRBD2. CDR3 length: 15 amino acids. The trim removed 3 bases at V and 5 bases at J, leaving 10 bases unmatched. Germline V lookup: CDR1 SGHVS, CDR2 FQNEAQ. Here the CDR3 reads CASSFSGGPLDEQYF. The CDR3 region has the DNA TGTGCCAGCAGCTTCTCGGGAGGCCCCCTTGACGAGCAGTACTTC. The whole variable domain, filled in from reference TRBV7-8 and TRBJ2-7, reads GAGVSQSPRYKVAKRGQDVALRCDPISGHVSLFWYQQALGQGPEFLTYFQNEAQLDKSGLPSDRFFAERPEGSVSTLKIQRTQQEDSAVYLCASSFSGGPLDEQYFGPGTRLTVT.

This clone was counted only a few times. The chain joins TRBV28 to TRBJ1-4; D is uncertain. The CDR3 is 16 amino acids. Trimming pared 6 bases from V and 0 bases from J, leaving 14 bases between. Germline V CDR1 and CDR2: MDHEN, SYDVKM. The CDR3 DNA is TGTGCCAGCAGCTCGTTTCTCGGGGCAACTAATGAAAAACTGTTTTTT. Translating it yields CASSSFLGATNEKLFF.

The J gene is TRBJ1-4, the V gene TRBV9; D gene ambiguous. Germline V gene sequence: CDR1 SGDLS, CDR2 YYNGEE. Trimming pared 4 bases from V and 7 bases from J, leaving 14 bases between. The CDR3 has 14 amino acids. Here the CDR3 reads CASSPSQAIEKLFF. In DNA form, the CDR3 reads TGTGCCAGCAGCCCCTCCCAAGCTATTGAAAAACTGTTTTTT.

The chain recombines TRBV5-1 with TRBJ2-7; 8 nucleotides align to TRBD1. The CDR3 extends over 15 amino acids. V gave up 3 bases and J gave up 2 bases; unmatched junction bases: 7. Germline V gene lookup returns CDR1 SGHRS and CDR2 YFSETQ. The CDR3 region has the DNA TGCGCCAGCAGCTACGGACAGGGTGGTACCTACGAGCAGTACTTC. Its protein is CASSYGQGGTYEQYF.

V usage is TRBV5-1 and J usage is TRBJ2-5, with 9 positions matching TRBD1. Germline V lookup: CDR1 SGHRS, CDR2 YFSETQ. The V gene end was trimmed by 4 bases and the J gene end by 4 bases; junction bases not matched to a gene: 8. The CDR3 extends over 15 amino acids. The CDR3 here is CASSPEPGQGETQYF. CDR3 nucleotides: TGCGCCAGCAGCCCGGAGCCGGGACAGGGAGAGACCCAGTACTTC.

This sequence joins TRBV2 and TRBJ1-5; no firm D call. V lost 4 bases, J lost 6 bases, and 10 bases lay in between. Germline CDR1 and CDR2: SNHLY and FYNNEI. The CDR3 spans 13 residues. The CDR3: CASSVGPSQPQHF. The CDR3 bases are TGTGCCAGCAGTGTTGGCCCCAGTCAGCCCCAGCATTTT.

This chain connects TRBV6-5 to TRBJ1-3; maybe TRBD1 (5 bases). The germline V and J ends were trimmed by 10 bases and 4 bases, with 8 bases remaining between them. The CDR3 runs to 11 residues. The germline V gene has CDR1 MNHEY and CDR2 SVGAGI. DNA for the CDR3: TGTGCCACCCGACAGGGAAACACCATATATTTT. Amino acid sequence: CATRQGNTIYF.

As DNA, the CDR3 is TGCAGTCGCAGGGGTAACACTGAAGCTTTCTTT. This codes for CSRRGNTEAFF. The V gene is TRBV20-1, the J gene TRBJ1-1, with a weak D call TRBD1 (6 bases). This CDR3 contains 11 residues. Germline V gene sequence: CDR1 DFQATT, CDR2 SNEGSKA (reference sequence). V lost 8 bases to trimming and J lost 2 bases, with 9 bases between them.

The genes are TRBV5-4 and TRBJ2-7; TRBD1 matches at 10 bases. V was clipped by 5 bases and J by 0 bases; unmatched bases: 2. The germline CDR1 and CDR2 sequences are SGHNT and YYREEE (reference sequence). CDR3 length: 14 residues. CDR3 sequence (DNA): TGTGCCAGCAGGGGACAGGGGAGCTCCTACGAGCAGTACTTC. Encoded protein: CASRGQGSSYEQYF.

This clone was picked up one time. For the CDR3, the DNA is TGTGCCAGCAGCCTCCGGGTAGCGGGGTACAATGAGCAGTTCTTC. Protein: CASSLRVAGYNEQFF. The chain couples TRBV11-3 to TRBJ2-1; TRBD2 matches at 8 bases. CDR3 length: 15 amino acids. The junction had 7 bases not matched to a gene; V was cut back by 5 bases and J by 4 bases. Germline loops: CDR1 SGHNT, CDR2 YENEEA.

V usage is TRBV19 and J usage is TRBJ2-7; 9 nucleotides align to TRBD2. V was pared by 7 bases and J by 4 bases, with 5 bases of the junction left unmatched. The CDR3 runs to 13 residues. CDR1 is LNHDA, CDR2 SQIVND, per germline (reference sequence). The CDR3 protein is CASTGTSTYEQYF. DNA for the CDR3: TGTGCCAGTACCGGGACTAGCACATACGAGCAGTACTTC.

CDR3 sequence: CASSRSGSSYEQYF. The DNA of the CDR3 is TGTGCCAGCAGTCGTAGCGGGAGCTCCTACGAGCAGTACTTC. The V and J genes are TRBV6-5 and TRBJ2-7; 9 bases agree with TRBD2. With V trimmed by 5 bases and J by 0 bases, 2 bases remained unmatched. Germline CDR1 MNHEY, CDR2 SVGAGI. This CDR3 region has 14 residues.